This T cell receptor (beta chain) was identified in a study of T-cell memory formation after mild COVID-19. Study-wide results and limits: Day 15 to 85 contracting clones showed balanced CD4/CD8; later expanders leaned CD4+.

In germline, CDR1 is SGHRS, CDR2 YFSETQ. This CDR3 region has 19 residues. The V gene end was trimmed by 0 bases and the J gene end by 0 bases; junction bases not matched to a gene: 10. Each CDR3 protein is one row after TCRdb ran MiXCR on the 5' RACE reads. This table has about 430,000 distinct CDR3 sequences, approximately 25% appearing once. A remark on this clonotype: Its antigen is unidentified.

Sequenced input: PBMCs or a T cell subset sorted from them (not recorded which). The chain employs TRBV5-1 and TRBJ2-5; 11 bases map to TRBD2. This clonotype was sampled from an adult woman who had mild COVID-19 (a few samples of this study predate the infection). Cell type and time point are not known. The CDR3 DNA reads as TGCGCCAGCAGCTTGGGCGGCCCTCTGACTAGCGGGGACCAAGAGACCCAGTACTTC. This gives the protein CASSLGGPLTSGDQETQYF.